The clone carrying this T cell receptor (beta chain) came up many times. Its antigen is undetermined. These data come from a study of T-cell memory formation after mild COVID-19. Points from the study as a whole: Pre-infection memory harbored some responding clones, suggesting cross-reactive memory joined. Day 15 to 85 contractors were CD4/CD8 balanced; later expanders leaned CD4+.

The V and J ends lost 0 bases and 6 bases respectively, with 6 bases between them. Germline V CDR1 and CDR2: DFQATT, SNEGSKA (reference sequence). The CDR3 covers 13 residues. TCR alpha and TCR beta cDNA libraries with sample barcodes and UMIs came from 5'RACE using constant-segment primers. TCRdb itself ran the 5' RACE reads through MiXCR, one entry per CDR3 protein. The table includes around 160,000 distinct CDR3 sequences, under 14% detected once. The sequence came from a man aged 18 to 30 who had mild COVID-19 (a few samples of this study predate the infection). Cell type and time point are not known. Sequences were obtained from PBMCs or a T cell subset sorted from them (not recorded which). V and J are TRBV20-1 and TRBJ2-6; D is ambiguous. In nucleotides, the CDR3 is TGCAGTGCTAGAGATACCCAGGCCAACGTCCTGACTTTC. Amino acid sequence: CSARDTQANVLTF.